This T cell receptor beta chain is drawn from a study of molecular identifiers for immune sequencing clone quantification. Listed TCR primers, together with previously described methods, were used for the bulk TCR libraries. TCRdb redid the calling of the PCR reads with MiXCR, one entry per CDR3 protein. This table holds tens of thousands of distinct CDR3 sequences, less than 20% found once. CDR3 length equals 14 residues. Trimming took 6 bases from V and 4 from J, leaving 17 bases between them. Germline-derived CDR1 and CDR2 are DFQATT and SNEGSKA (reference sequence). This clonotype has a count of ten or more.

The sample taken for sequencing was naive CD8+ T cells from blood, with Jurkat cell RNA spiked in. The subset denotes: FACS-sorted CD8+CD4-CCR7+CD45RA+ naive T cells. The receptor was derived from a human donor in good health. Some libraries in this study had Jurkat cell RNA spiked in. The chain joins TRBV20-1 to TRBJ2-3; D perhaps matches TRBD2 (5 bases). CDR3 bases: TGCAGTGCCACACAACGGGGAAACCCAGATACGCAGTATTTT. It specifies CSATQRGNPDTQYF.